Below, 25 T cell receptor beta chains from the same sample are listed, as sequenced in a study of T cell responses to AZD1222 COVID-19 vaccine. Some clones are missing from TCRdb's copy, which holds only in-frame ones; the method was immunoSEQ multiplex PCR. Counted here are some 99,000 clones, about 90% occurring once; the ten biggest clones make up less than 8.5%. The sample here was peripheral blood, taken on day 0 of AZD1222 vaccination. The receptor source for this set is an adult in good health.

The chain combines TRBV7-6 with TRBJ2-7, with TRBD1 matching 9 bases. The CDR3 contains 16 residues. Germline CDR1 is SGHVS and CDR2 is FNYEAQ. With V trimmed by 4 bases and J by 2 bases, 9 bases remained unmatched. The CDR3 reads CASSSLGGTGTYEQYF. CDR3 DNA sequence: TGTGCCAGCAGCTCCCTTGGCGGGACAGGGACCTACGAGCAGTACTTC.

The chain couples TRBV21-1 to TRBJ1-5. TRBV21-1 corresponds to a pseudogene. The CDR3 runs to 14 residues. In DNA form, the CDR3 reads TGTGCCAGCAGTTATGAGGGAAGCAATCAGCCCCAGCATTTT. Translating gives CASSYEGSNQPQHF.

This clone has just a few counts. This chain uses TRBV11-3 with TRBJ1-5; maybe TRBD1 (5 bases). Germline values: CDR1 SGHNT, CDR2 YENEEA. Trimming removed 0 bases from V and 1 base from J, with 10 bases in between. The CDR3 runs 16 residues. The CDR3 bases are TGTGCCAGCAGCTTAGATGAGGGGTGGAGCAATCAGCCCCAGCATTTT. Protein: CASSLDEGWSNQPQHF.

The chain has TRBV27 and TRBJ2-6; 10 nucleotides match TRBD1. Germline V gene lookup returns CDR1 MNHEY and CDR2 SMNVEV (reference sequence). The CDR3 consists of 18 residues. Germline trimming cut 6 bases from V and 4 bases from J; bases unmatched to any gene: 12. CDR3 coding DNA: TGTGCCAGCAGCCGGGACAGGGGTACCTTGGCCGGGGCCAACGTCCTGACTTTC. Translated, it gives CASSRDRGTLAGANVLTF.

This clone was seen once. The rearrangement links TRBV6-5 to TRBJ2-5; possibly TRBD2 for D (5 bases). Trimming pared 7 bases from V and 9 bases from J, leaving 12 bases between. This CDR3 contains 11 residues. CDR1 is MNHEY and CDR2 is SVGAGI in the germline V gene. The CDR3 DNA is TGTGCCAGCACCCAGACCGGGGCCCAGTACTTC. As protein: CASTQTGAQYF.

The V gene is TRBV7-2, the J gene TRBJ2-1, with D possibly matching TRBD1 (5 bases). There are 15 residues in the CDR3. The V gene lost 5 bases and the J gene lost 2 bases, with 13 bases spanning the gap. CDR1 is SGHTA, CDR2 FQGNSA, per germline. CDR3 nucleotide sequence: TGTGCCAGCAGCACAGGACCCTTAGCCTACAATGAGCAGTTCTTC. Residues: CASSTGPLAYNEQFF.

The gene calls are TRBV6-5 and TRBJ1-2, with D maybe TRBD1 (6 bases). Trimming cost V 1 base and J 6 bases, with 12 bases left between them. Per the germline V gene, CDR1 is MNHEY and CDR2 is SVGAGI. The length of the CDR3 is 14 residues. DNA for the CDR3: TGTGCCAGCAGTTACTTACGGGGGGCGAATGGCTACACCTTC. Protein sequence: CASSYLRGANGYTF.

This clone was seen a few times. J is TRBJ2-1 and V is TRBV3-1 (or the pseudogene TRBV3-2); the D is unclear. Deletions cut 4 bases from V and 0 bases from J, with 10 bases between. CDR3 length: 15 residues. Germline lookup yields CDR1 LGHDT and CDR2 YNNKEL (reference sequence). This chain's CDR3 is CASSPTPDSYNEQFF. DNA for the CDR3: TGTGCCAGCAGCCCCACACCCGACTCCTACAATGAGCAGTTCTTC.

The chain has TRBV5-1 and TRBJ1-6, with TRBD1 matching over 8 bases. Germline CDR1 is SGHRS and CDR2 is YFSETQ. J was trimmed by 5 bases and V by 2 bases; bases with no gene match: 6. CDR3 size: 16 residues. The CDR3 DNA reads as TGCGCCAGCAGCTTAGGCCAGGGGGCCGATAATTCACCCCTCCACTTT. Encoded protein: CASSLGQGADNSPLHF.

V gene TRBV2 combines with J gene TRBJ1-6; D is uncertain. The CDR3 is 15 residues long. The germline CDR1 and CDR2 sequences are SNHLY and FYNNEI. V dropped 4 bases and J dropped 1 base, with 8 bases sitting between them. DNA of the CDR3: TGTGCCAGCAGTGGACTCGTTTCCTATAATTCACCCCTCCACTTT. Encoded protein: CASSGLVSYNSPLHF.

V gene TRBV4-1 combines with J gene TRBJ2-1; the D gene is possibly TRBD2 (6 bases). CDR1 and CDR2 (germline): MGHRA, YSYEKL. This CDR3 has 13 residues. V lost 0 bases and J lost 13, with 13 bases in between. The CDR3 bases are TGCGCCAGCAGCCAAGATCGGGAGACTACTCAGTTCTTC. Amino acid sequence: CASSQDRETTQFF.

This clone was seen a single time. The chain carries TRBV10-1 and TRBJ2-3; no clear D. Germline CDR1 reads WNHNN; CDR2 reads SYGVQD (reference sequence). Trimming cost V 2 bases and J 5 bases, with 14 bases left between them. This CDR3 has 15 amino acids. The CDR3 DNA follows: TGCGCCAGCAGTGAGACTTCAAACTTTGGAGATACGCAGTATTTT. It yields the protein CASSETSNFGDTQYF.

The rearrangement links TRBV7-6 to TRBJ2-3, with TRBD2 matching over 7 bases. The trim removed 5 bases at V and 0 bases at J, leaving 5 bases unmatched. The V gene's germline CDR1 is SGHVS and CDR2 FNYEAQ. The CDR3 length is 15 residues. The CDR3 nucleotides read TGTGCCAGCAGCCCAAGGCGGGGGAGCACAGATACGCAGTATTTT. Amino acids: CASSPRRGSTDTQYF.

The V call is TRBV19, the J call TRBJ1-1, with D unclear. There are 14 residues in the CDR3. Germline CDR1 LNHDA, CDR2 SQIVND (reference sequence). V lost 5 bases, J lost 1 base, and 11 bases lay in between. For the CDR3, the DNA is TGTGCCAGTAGTGACCCTCCCGGGAACACTGAAGCTTTCTTT. It codes for CASSDPPGNTEAFF.

This chain joins TRBV5-1 and TRBJ2-3; TRBD2 is a possible D gene (6 bases). Trimming removed 4 bases at V and 0 bases at J, with 12 bases between. The CDR3 covers 15 residues. Germline V lookup: CDR1 SGHRS, CDR2 YFSETQ. The CDR3 loop is CASSILAASTDTQYF. CDR3 coding DNA: TGCGCCAGCAGCATCTTAGCGGCTAGCACAGATACGCAGTATTTT.

The chain has TRBV20-1 and TRBJ2-3; 9 bases agree with TRBD2. The CDR3 is 15 residues long. Per the germline V gene, CDR1 is DFQATT and CDR2 is SNEGSKA (reference sequence). With V trimmed by 3 bases and J by 5 bases, 9 bases remained unmatched. Here the CDR3 DNA reads TGCAGTGCTAGTTTCCAGCGGGGGGAGGGAGATACGCAGTATTTT. Translating gives CSASFQRGEGDTQYF.

This clone appeared a single time. The chain is built from TRBV6-5 and TRBJ1-1; D is perhaps TRBD1 (5 bases). The CDR3 runs 14 residues. Germline CDR1 MNHEY, CDR2 SVGAGI. Trimming left V 6 bases short and J 6 bases short, with 17 bases between. The CDR3 reads CASRRGRKEAEAFF. The CDR3 DNA is TGTGCCAGCAGGCGGGGGAGGAAAGAGGCTGAAGCTTTCTTT.

In this sample, this clone turned up once. The chain links TRBV4-1 to TRBJ1-1, with D unresolved. Germline V CDR1 and CDR2: MGHRA, YSYEKL. There are 13 residues in the CDR3. V dropped 2 bases and J dropped 7 bases, with 11 bases sitting between them. CDR3 DNA: TGCGCCAGCAGCCAATCCCCCGTGATTGAAGCTTTCTTT. It yields the protein CASSQSPVIEAFF.

The rearrangement links TRBV5-1 to TRBJ2-6, with 10 bases that match TRBD1. In germline, CDR1 is SGHRS, CDR2 YFSETQ. CDR3 length: 20 amino acids. Trimming at V came to 0 bases and at J to 2 bases, leaving 11 bases not matched to a gene. The CDR3 nucleotides read TGCGCCAGCAGCTTGGGAGGACAGGGGGGTGAAGGCACTGGGGCCAACGTCCTGACTTTC. This translates into CASSLGGQGGEGTGANVLTF.

This chain links TRBV18 with TRBJ1-5; a weak D match, TRBD1 (5 bases). CDR3 length: 16 amino acids. The V and J ends lost 4 bases and 2 bases respectively, with 15 bases between them. The germline CDR1 and CDR2 sequences are KGHSH and LQKENI. The CDR3 loop is CASSLNPGGGNQPQHF. The CDR3 nucleotides are TGTGCCAGCTCACTAAATCCCGGGGGGGGCAATCAGCCCCAGCATTTT.

The chain is built from TRBV19 and TRBJ1-2; D gene ambiguous. Deletions cut 0 bases from V and 4 bases from J, with 12 bases between. The CDR3 consists of 15 residues. CDR1 and CDR2 from the germline V gene are LNHDA and SQIVND (reference sequence). The CDR3 region has the DNA TGTGCCAGTAGTATAGATCGTAACAGAGCCTATGGCTACACCTTC. It translates to CASSIDRNRAYGYTF.

The chain recombines TRBV3-1 (or the pseudogene TRBV3-2) with TRBJ1-1, with D tentatively TRBD1 (6 bases). The CDR3 spans 14 residues. Germline CDR1 and CDR2: LGHDT and YNNKEL (reference sequence). Trimming removed 2 bases at V and 6 bases at J, with 13 bases between. The CDR3 is CASSQTGGAPEAFF. The DNA for the CDR3 is TGTGCCAGCAGCCAAACGGGGGGGGCCCCTGAAGCTTTCTTT.

This rearrangement joins TRBV5-1 to TRBJ1-1; 9 bases agree with TRBD1. The CDR3 is 15 amino acids. Germline trimming cut 0 bases from V and 1 base from J; bases unmatched to any gene: 1. Germline assignment: CDR1 SGHRS and CDR2 YFSETQ. CDR3 coding DNA: TGCGCCAGCAGCTTGGGGGGACAGGGGAACACTGAAGCTTTCTTT. The encoded protein is CASSLGGQGNTEAFF.

In this sample, this clone turned up once. V and J are TRBV3-1 (or the pseudogene TRBV3-2) and TRBJ1-5; D ambiguous. This CDR3 has 13 residues. CDR1 and CDR2 (germline): LGHDT, YNNKEL (reference sequence). Trimming left V 1 base short and J 5 bases short, with 6 bases between. This CDR3 is CASSQGPDQPQHF. The CDR3 region has the DNA TGTGCCAGCAGCCAAGGGCCCGATCAGCCCCAGCATTTT.

This clone was observed a handful of times. The chain's CDR3 is CASSLRSGGPYEQYF. DNA for the CDR3: TGTGCCAGCAGCTTGCGGTCAGGGGGCCCCTACGAGCAGTACTTC. The V gene is TRBV5-5, the J gene TRBJ2-7, with 8 nucleotides matching TRBD1. CDR3 length: 15 residues. Per the germline V gene, CDR1 is SGHKS and CDR2 is YYEKEE (reference sequence). Unmatched junction bases numbered 5, after V lost 1 base and J lost 2 bases.